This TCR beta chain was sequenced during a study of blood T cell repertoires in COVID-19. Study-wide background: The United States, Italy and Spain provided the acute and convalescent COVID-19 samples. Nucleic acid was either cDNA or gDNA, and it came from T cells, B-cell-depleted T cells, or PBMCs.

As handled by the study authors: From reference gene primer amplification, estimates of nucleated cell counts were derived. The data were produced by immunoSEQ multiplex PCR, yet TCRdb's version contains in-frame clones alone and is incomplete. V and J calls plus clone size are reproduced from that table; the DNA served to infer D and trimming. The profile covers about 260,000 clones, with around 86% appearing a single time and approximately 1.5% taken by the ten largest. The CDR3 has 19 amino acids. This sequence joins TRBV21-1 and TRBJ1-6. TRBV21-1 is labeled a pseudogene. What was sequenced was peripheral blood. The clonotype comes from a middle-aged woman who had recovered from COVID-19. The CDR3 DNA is TGTGCCAGCAGCAAACCGCCCAACCACAGGGAGGGCTATAATTCACCCCTCCACTTT. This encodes CASSKPPNHREGYNSPLHF.